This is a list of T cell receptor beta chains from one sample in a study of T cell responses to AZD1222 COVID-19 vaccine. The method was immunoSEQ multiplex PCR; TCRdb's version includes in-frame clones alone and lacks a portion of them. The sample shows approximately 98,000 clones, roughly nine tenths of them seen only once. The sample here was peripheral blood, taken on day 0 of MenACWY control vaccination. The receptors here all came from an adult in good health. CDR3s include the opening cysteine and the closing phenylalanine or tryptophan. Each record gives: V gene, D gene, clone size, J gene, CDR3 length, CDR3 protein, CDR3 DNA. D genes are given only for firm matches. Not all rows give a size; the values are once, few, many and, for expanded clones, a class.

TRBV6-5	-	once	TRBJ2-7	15	CASSSPGVFSYEQYF	TGTGCCAGCAGTTCCCCGGGGGTATTCTCCTACGAGCAGTACTTC
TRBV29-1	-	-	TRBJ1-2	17	CSALSSGGAPKGYGYTF	TGCAGCGCGCTATCTTCGGGGGGCGCCCCCAAGGGCTATGGCTACACCTTC
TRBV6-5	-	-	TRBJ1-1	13	CASMDSGETEAFF	TGTGCCAGCATGGACTCGGGGGAAACTGAAGCTTTCTTT
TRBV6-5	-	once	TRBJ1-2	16	CASSSGTSTGNYGYTF	TGTGCCAGCAGTTCCGGGACGTCCACCGGCAACTATGGCTACACCTTC
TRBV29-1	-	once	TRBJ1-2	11	CSVGKGDGYTF	TGCAGCGTTGGAAAAGGCGATGGCTACACCTTC
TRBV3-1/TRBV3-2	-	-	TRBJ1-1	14	CASSYFPENTEAFF	TGTGCCAGCAGCTATTTCCCCGAGAACACTGAAGCTTTCTTT
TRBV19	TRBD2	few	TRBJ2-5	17	CASTRGPSGGAVETQYF	TGTGCCAGTACCCGGGGGCCCAGCGGGGGGGCCGTGGAGACCCAGTACTTC
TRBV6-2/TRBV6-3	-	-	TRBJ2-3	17	CASSSQAGGPSTDTQYF	TGTGCCAGCAGTTCACAAGCGGGCGGACCTAGCACAGATACGCAGTATTTT
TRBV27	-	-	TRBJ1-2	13	CASSFGDYNGYTF	TGTGCCAGCAGTTTCGGGGATTACAATGGCTACACCTTC
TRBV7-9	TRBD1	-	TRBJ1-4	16	CASSDRDRGSNEKLFF	TGTGCCAGCAGCGACCGGGACAGGGGTTCTAATGAAAAACTGTTTTTT
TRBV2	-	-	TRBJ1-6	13	CASRSQGNSPLHF	TGTGCCAGCAGAAGCCAAGGGAATTCACCCCTCCACTTT
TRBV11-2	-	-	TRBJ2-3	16	CASSLGGGGSTDTQYF	TGTGCCAGCAGCTTAGGAGGGGGAGGGAGCACAGATACGCAGTATTTT
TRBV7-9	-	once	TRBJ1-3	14	CASSLGVSGNTIYF	TGTGCCAGCAGCTTAGGTGTCTCTGGAAACACCATATATTTT
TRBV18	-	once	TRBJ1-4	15	CASSPPSQGIGKLFF	TGTGCCAGCTCACCACCGTCCCAGGGGATTGGGAAACTGTTTTTT
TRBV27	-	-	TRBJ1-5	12	CASSTGFQPQHF	TGTGCCAGCAGTACAGGATTCCAGCCCCAGCATTTT
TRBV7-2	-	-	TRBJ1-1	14	CASSPQGSGTEAFF	TGTGCCAGCAGCCCACAGGGAAGCGGCACTGAAGCTTTCTTT
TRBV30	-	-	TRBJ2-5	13	CAWGSPPTETQYF	TGTGCCTGGGGATCACCGCCCACAGAGACCCAGTACTTC
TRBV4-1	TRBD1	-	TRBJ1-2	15	CASSQGDDRVYGYTF	TGCGCCAGCAGCCAAGGGGACGACAGGGTGTATGGCTACACCTTC
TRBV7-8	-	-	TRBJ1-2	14	CASSLTQGFYGYTF	TGTGCCAGCAGCCTCACCCAGGGGTTCTATGGCTACACCTTC
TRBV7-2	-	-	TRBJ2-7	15	CASSLGWGGSYEQYF	TGTGCCAGCAGCCTCGGCTGGGGTGGCTCCTACGAGCAGTACTTC
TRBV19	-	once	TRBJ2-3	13	CASSMTATDTQYF	TGTGCCAGTAGTATGACAGCCACAGATACGCAGTATTTT
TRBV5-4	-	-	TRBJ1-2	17	CASSLDPLLGGAYGYTF	TGTGCCAGCAGCTTGGACCCTTTGCTGGGGGGCGCATATGGCTACACCTTC
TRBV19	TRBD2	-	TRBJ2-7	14	CASGTSGGSYEQYF	TGTGCCAGTGGTACTAGCGGGGGCTCCTACGAGCAGTACTTC
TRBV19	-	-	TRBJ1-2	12	CASTHSPYGYTF	TGTGCCAGTACCCATAGCCCCTATGGCTACACCTTC
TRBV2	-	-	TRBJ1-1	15	CASSERGDVNTEAFF	TGTGCCAGCAGTGAAAGGGGGGACGTGAACACTGAAGCTTTCTTT
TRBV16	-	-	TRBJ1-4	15	CASSQFVGANEKLFF	TGTGCCAGCAGCCAATTCGTGGGGGCTAATGAAAAACTGTTTTTT
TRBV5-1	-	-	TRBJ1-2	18	CASSLPIVTPFRDYGYTF	TGCGCCAGCAGCTTGCCGATTGTTACACCCTTTAGGGACTATGGCTACACCTTC
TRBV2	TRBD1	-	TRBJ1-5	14	CASSLGTGGQPQHF	TGTGCCAGCAGCTTAGGGACAGGTGGTCAGCCCCAGCATTTT
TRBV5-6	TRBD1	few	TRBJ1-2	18	CASSHTGGRGFLVYGYTF	TGTGCCAGCAGCCACACCGGGGGCAGGGGGTTTTTGGTTTATGGCTACACCTTC
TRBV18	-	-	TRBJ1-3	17	CASSPPIEADSGNTIYF	TGTGCCAGCTCACCACCAATAGAGGCCGACTCTGGAAACACCATATATTTT
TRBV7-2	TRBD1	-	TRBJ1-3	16	CASSPVTGGSGNTIYF	TGTGCCAGCAGCCCTGTGACAGGGGGGTCTGGAAACACCATATATTTT
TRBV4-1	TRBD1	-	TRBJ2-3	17	CASSTYRTGGLSDTQYF	TGCGCCAGCAGCACTTACCGGACAGGGGGCCTGTCAGATACGCAGTATTTT
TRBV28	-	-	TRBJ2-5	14	CASSFSGSQETQYF	TGTGCCAGCAGTTTCTCGGGCTCCCAAGAGACCCAGTACTTC
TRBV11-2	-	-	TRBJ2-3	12	CASSLGGGPQYF	TGTGCCAGCAGCTTAGGTGGAGGTCCGCAGTATTTT
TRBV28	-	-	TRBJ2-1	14	CASNGDQAFNEQFF	TGTGCCAGCAATGGGGACCAGGCCTTCAATGAGCAGTTCTTC
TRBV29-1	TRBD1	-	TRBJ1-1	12	CSVMTGGTEAFF	TGCAGCGTTATGACAGGGGGGACCGAAGCTTTCTTT
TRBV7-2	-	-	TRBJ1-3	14	CASSLAWDGNTIYF	TGTGCCAGCAGCTTAGCATGGGATGGAAACACCATATATTTT
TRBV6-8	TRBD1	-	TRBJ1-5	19	CASRRPMNSGTGPDQPQHF	TGTGCCAGCAGGAGACCCATGAACTCCGGGACAGGGCCCGATCAGCCCCAGCATTTT
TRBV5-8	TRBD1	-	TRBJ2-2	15	CASSSGQGFPGELFF	TGTGCCAGCAGCTCCGGACAGGGGTTTCCCGGGGAGCTGTTTTTT
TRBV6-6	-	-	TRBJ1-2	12	CASSQNANGYTF	TGTGCCAGCAGTCAAAACGCGAATGGCTACACCTTC
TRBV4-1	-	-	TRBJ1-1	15	CASSQERRLNTEAFF	TGCGCCAGCAGCCAAGAAAGGCGATTGAACACTGAAGCTTTCTTT
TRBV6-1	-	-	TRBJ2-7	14	CASSDPGRSYEQYF	TGTGCCAGCAGTGACCCGGGTAGGAGCTACGAGCAGTACTTC
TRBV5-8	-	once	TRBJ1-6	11	CASSPEIPLHF	TGTGCCAGCAGCCCCGAGATCCCCCTCCACTTT